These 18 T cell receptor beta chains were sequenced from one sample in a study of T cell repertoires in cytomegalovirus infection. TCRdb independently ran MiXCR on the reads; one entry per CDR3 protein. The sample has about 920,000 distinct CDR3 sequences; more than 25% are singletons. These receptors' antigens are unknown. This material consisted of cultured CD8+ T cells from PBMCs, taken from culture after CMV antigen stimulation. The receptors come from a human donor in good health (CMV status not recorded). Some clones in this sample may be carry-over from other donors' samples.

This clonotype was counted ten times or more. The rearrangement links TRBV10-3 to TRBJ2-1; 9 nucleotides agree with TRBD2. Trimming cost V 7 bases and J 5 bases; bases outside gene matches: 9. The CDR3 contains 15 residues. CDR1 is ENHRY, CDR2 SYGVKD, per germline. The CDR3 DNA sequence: TGTGCCATCAAGTGGGGACTAGCTGAAAACAATGAGCAGTTCTTC. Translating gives CAIKWGLAENNEQFF.

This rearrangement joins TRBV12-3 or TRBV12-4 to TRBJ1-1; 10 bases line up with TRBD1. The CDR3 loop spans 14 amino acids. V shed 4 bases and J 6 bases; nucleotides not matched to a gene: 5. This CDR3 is CASSSRTGGPEAFF. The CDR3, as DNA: TGTGCCAGCAGTTCGCGGACAGGGGGGCCTGAAGCTTTCTTT.

Here the CDR3 DNA reads TGTGCCAGCAGCTTAGGCCGGGGACGCAAAAAGGGGCAGCCCCAGCATTTT. Protein product: CASSLGRGRKKGQPQHF. J is TRBJ1-5 and V is TRBV13; D may be TRBD1 (5 bases). Trimming pared 0 bases from V and 7 bases from J, leaving 19 bases between. The CDR3 length is 17 residues. The germline gives CDR1 PRHDT, CDR2 FYEKMQ (reference sequence).

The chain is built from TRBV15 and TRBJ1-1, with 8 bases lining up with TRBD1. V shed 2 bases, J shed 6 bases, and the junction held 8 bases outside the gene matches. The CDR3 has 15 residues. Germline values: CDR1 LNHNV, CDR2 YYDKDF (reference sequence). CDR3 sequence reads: CATSRSDRGRPEAFF. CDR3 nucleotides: TGTGCCACCAGCAGATCAGACAGGGGAAGACCTGAAGCTTTCTTT.

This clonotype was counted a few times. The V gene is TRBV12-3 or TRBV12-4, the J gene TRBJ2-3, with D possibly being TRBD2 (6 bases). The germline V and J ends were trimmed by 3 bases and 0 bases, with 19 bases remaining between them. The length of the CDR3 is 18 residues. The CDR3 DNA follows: TGTGCCAGCAGTTTCTGGGGCGGGGTAGCACCTAGCACAGATACGCAGTATTTT. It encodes CASSFWGGVAPSTDTQYF.

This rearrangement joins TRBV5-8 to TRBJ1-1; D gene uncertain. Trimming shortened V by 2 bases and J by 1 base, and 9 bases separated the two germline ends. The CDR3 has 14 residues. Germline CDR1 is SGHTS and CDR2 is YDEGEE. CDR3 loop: CASSLTYTNTEAFF. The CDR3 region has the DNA TGTGCCAGCAGCTTAACATACACGAACACTGAAGCTTTCTTT.

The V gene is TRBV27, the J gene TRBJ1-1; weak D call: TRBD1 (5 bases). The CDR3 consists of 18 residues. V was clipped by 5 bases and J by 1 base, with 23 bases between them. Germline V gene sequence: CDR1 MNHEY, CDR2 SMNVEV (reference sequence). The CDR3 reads CASSVRQNTLSPNTEAFF. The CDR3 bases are TGTGCCAGCAGTGTACGACAGAACACGCTTAGTCCGAACACTGAAGCTTTCTTT.

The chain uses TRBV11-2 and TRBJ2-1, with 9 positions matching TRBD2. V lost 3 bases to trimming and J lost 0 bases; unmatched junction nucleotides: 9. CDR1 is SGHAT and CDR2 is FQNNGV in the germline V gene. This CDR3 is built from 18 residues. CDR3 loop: CASSFLGSGGYSYNEQFF. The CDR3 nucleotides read TGTGCCAGCAGCTTCCTGGGGAGCGGGGGGTACTCCTACAATGAGCAGTTCTTC.

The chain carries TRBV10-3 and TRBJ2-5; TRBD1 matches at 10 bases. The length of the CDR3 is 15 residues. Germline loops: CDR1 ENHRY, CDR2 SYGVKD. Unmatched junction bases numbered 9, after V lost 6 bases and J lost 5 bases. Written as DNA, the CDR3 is TGTGCCATCAGACAGACAGGGGGCCTAGGGGAGACCCAGTACTTC. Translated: CAIRQTGGLGETQYF.

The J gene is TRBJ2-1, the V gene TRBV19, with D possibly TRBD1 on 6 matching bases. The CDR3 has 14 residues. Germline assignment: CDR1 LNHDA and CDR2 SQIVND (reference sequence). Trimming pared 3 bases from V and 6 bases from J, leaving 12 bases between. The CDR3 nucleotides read TGTGCCAGTAGTATTACAGGGTTTTCCAATGAGCAGTTCTTC. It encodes CASSITGFSNEQFF. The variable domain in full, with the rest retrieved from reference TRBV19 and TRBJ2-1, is DGGITQSPKYLFRKEGQNVTLSCEQNLNHDAMYWYRQDPGQGLRLIYYSQIVNDFQKGDIAEGYSVSREKKESFPLTVTSAQKNPTAFYLCASSITGFSNEQFFGPGTRLTVL.

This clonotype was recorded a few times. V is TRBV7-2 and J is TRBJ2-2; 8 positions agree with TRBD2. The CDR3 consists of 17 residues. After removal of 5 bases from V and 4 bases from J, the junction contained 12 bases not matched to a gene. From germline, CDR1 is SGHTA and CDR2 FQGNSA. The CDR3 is CASSIEPGLGATGELFF. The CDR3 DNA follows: TGTGCCAGCAGCATCGAGCCGGGACTAGGGGCCACCGGGGAGCTGTTTTTT.

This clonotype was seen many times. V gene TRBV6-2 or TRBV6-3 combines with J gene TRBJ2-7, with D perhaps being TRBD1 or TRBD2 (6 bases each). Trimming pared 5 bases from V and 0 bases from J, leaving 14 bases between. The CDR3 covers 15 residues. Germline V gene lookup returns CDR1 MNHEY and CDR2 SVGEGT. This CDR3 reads CASSLRGQSSYEQYV. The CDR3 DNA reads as TGTGCCAGCAGTCTCCGGGGGCAAAGCTCCTACGAGCAGTACGTC.

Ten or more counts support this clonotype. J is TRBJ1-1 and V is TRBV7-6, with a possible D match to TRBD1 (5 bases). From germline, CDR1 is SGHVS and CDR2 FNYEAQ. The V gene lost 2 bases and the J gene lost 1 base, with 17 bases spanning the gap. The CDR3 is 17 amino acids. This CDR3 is CASSLRGGKGWNTEAFF. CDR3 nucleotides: TGTGCCAGCAGCTTAAGGGGAGGGAAGGGGTGGAACACTGAAGCTTTCTTT.

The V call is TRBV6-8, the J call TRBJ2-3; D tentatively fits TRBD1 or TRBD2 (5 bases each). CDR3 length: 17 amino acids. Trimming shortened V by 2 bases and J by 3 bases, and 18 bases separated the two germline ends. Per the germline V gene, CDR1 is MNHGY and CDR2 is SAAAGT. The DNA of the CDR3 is TGTGCCAGCAGTTACACGTTCCGGGACCTGAGGACAGATACGCAGTATTTT. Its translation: CASSYTFRDLRTDTQYF.

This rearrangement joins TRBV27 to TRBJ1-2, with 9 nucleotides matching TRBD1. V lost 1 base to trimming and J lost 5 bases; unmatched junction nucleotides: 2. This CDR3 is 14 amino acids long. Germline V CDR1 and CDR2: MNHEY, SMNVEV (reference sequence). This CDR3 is CASSLWGTGYGYTF. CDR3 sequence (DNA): TGTGCCAGCAGTTTATGGGGGACAGGGTATGGCTACACCTTC.

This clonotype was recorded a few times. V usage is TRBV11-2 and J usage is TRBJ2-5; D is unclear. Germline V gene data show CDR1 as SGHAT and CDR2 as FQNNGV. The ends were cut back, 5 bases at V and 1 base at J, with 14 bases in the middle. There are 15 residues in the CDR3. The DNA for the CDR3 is TGTGCCAGCAGCCACCCGGACGCCGCCCAAGAGACCCAGTACTTC. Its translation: CASSHPDAAQETQYF.

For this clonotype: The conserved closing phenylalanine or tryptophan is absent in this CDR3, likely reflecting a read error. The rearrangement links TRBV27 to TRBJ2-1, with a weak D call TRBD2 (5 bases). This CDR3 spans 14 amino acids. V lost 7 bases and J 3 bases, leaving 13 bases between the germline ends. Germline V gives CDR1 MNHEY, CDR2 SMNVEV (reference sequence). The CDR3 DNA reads TGTGCCAGCACCTGGGGAGCAGGCTACAATGAGCAGTTCTCC. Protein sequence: CASTWGAGYNEQFS.

In DNA, the CDR3 is TGTGCCAGCAGTTTTCCCTCAGCGGGGGGGCCCTACAATGAGCAGTTCTTC. It specifies CASSFPSAGGPYNEQFF. The chain links TRBV28 to TRBJ2-1; 10 positions agree with TRBD2. The V gene end was trimmed by 3 bases and the J gene end by 2 bases; junction bases not matched to a gene: 7. CDR1 is MDHEN and CDR2 is SYDVKM in the germline V gene. The CDR3 sequence is 17 residues long.